This TCR beta chain emerged from a study of CD8+CD57+ T cells in acquired aplastic anemia. Germline CDR1 reads SGDLS; CDR2 reads YYNGEE. V dropped 4 bases and J dropped 5 bases, with 18 bases sitting between them. The CDR3 spans 15 residues. The template used for profiling TCR beta VDJ and CDR3 was genomic DNA. A single record per CDR3 protein comes from TCRdb applying MiXCR to the reads. Of about 160,000 distinct CDR3 sequences in the sample, less than 60% are singletons; the top ten hold 2.5% to 4%. By flow cytometry, patients selected for sequencing had shown an expansion of CD8+CD57+ cells. There were no patients without severe acquired aplastic anemia. This clonotype was counted many times.

This chain links TRBV9 with TRBJ2-5, with TRBD1 as a possible D gene (5 bases). This clonotype was obtained from a human donor with aplastic anemia. The sequenced material came from sorted CD4+, CD8+, or CD8+CD57+ T cells (not recorded which) from PBMCs. Here the CDR3 reads CASSSSPGSGETQYF. The DNA of the CDR3 is TGTGCCAGCAGCTCCTCCCCTGGGTCAGGGGAGACCCAGTACTTC.